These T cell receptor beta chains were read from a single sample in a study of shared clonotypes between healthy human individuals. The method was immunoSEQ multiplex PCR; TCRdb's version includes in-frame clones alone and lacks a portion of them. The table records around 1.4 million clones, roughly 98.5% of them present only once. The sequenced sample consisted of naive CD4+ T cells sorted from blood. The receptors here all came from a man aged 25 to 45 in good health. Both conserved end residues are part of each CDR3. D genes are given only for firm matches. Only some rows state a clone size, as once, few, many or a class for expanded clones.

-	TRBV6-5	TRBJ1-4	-	CASSYVGVGNEKLFF	TGTGCCAGCAGTTACGTCGGGGTCGGAAATGAAAAACTGTTTTTT
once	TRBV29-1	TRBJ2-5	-	CSARGGHSETQYF	TGCAGCGCAAGGGGTGGACATTCCGAGACCCAGTACTTC
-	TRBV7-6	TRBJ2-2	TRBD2	CASSLGGSSGELFF	TGTGCCAGCTCCCTGGGAGGGAGCTCCGGGGAGCTGTTTTTT
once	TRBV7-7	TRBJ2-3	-	CASSLVMADTQYF	TGTGCTAGCAGCTTAGTTATGGCAGATACGCAGTATTTT
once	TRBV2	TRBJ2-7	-	CASRLTTGNEQYF	TGTGCCAGCAGGTTAACTACAGGGAACGAGCAGTACTTC
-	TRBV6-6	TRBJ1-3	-	CATRGLSGNTIYF	TGTGCCACCCGGGGCCTCTCTGGAAACACCATATATTTT
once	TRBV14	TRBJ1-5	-	CASSQGPSPQHF	TGTGCCAGCAGCCAAGGCCCATCGCCCCAGCATTTT
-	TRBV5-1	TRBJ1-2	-	CASSLEGQTYGYTF	TGCGCCAGCAGCTTAGAAGGACAGACCTATGGCTACACCTTC
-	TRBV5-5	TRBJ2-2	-	CASSLGYTGELFF	TGTGCCAGCAGCCTAGGGTACACCGGGGAGCTGTTTTTT
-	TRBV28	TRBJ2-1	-	CASRELPTEQFF	TGTGCCAGCAGGGAGCTTCCTACTGAGCAGTTCTTC
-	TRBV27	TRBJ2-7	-	CASSFVPDEQYF	TGTGCCAGCAGTTTTGTCCCGGACGAGCAGTACTTC
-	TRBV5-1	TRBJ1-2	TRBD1	CASSLTLDRGYGYTF	TGCGCCAGCAGCTTGACCTTGGACAGGGGTTATGGCTACACCTTC
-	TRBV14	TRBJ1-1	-	CASSQDRGKGPEAFF	TGTGCCAGCAGCCAAGATCGCGGGAAGGGGCCGGAAGCTTTCTTT
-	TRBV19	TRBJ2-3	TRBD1	CASSIPGQGVTDTQYF	TGTGCCAGTAGTATCCCGGGACAGGGGGTCACAGATACGCAGTATTTT
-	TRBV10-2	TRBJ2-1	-	CASRDKSYNEQFF	TGCGCCAGCCGGGACAAGTCCTACAATGAGCAGTTCTTC
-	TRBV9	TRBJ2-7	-	CASSVGSGSYEQYF	TGTGCCAGCAGCGTAGGGTCGGGTTCCTACGAGCAGTACTTC
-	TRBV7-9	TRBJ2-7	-	CASSLEVSSEQYF	TGTGCCAGCAGCTTAGAGGTCAGCTCCGAGCAGTACTTC
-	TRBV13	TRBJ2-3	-	CASSLGGFSDTQYF	TGTGCCAGCAGCTTAGGAGGTTTTTCAGATACGCAGTATTTT
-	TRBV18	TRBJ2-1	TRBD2	CASSGGLAGGNEQFF	TGTGCCAGCTCAGGCGGACTAGCGGGGGGTAATGAGCAGTTCTTC
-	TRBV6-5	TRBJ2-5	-	CASSYSNLPLQETQYF	TGTGCCAGCAGTTACTCGAACCTACCCCTCCAAGAGACCCAGTACTTC
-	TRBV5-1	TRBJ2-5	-	CASSEAGQETQYF	TGCGCCAGCAGCGAGGCTGGACAAGAGACCCAGTACTTC
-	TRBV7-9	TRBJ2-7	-	CASSLEGVNEQYF	TGTGCCAGCAGCTTAGAGGGAGTCAACGAGCAGTACTTC